The rows below give T cell receptor beta chains drawn from one sample of a study of tumor-infiltrating lymphocytes in oesophageal squamous cell carcinoma. TCRdb reprocessed the PCR reads with MiXCR, giving one entry per CDR3 protein. The data show some 6,000 distinct CDR3 sequences, just over 14% seen once. The material sequenced was esophageal tumor tissue. The source of these receptors is a male donor with esophageal squamous cell carcinoma. The CDR3 runs from the conserved cysteine through the conserved F or W. Each record gives: J gene, D gene, V gene, clone size, CDR3 protein, CDR3 DNA. The D gene is left open where the match is weak. The size entry is marked missing in some rows and otherwise reads once, few, many or a size class.

>TRBJ1-2|TRBD1|TRBV9|NA
CASSKDRTTGYTF
TGTGCCAGCAGCAAGGACAGGACGACGGGCTACACCTTC
>TRBJ2-7|NA|TRBV5-1|few
CASSFVGTEQYF
TGCGCCAGCAGCTTCGTTGGGACCGAGCAGTACTTC
>TRBJ2-5|TRBD2|TRBV5-1|many
CASCASGGSVKETQYF
TGCGCCAGCTGCGCTAGCGGGGGTTCAGTTAAAGAGACCCAGTACTTC
>TRBJ2-5|TRBD1|TRBV11-2|many
CASSLVGTVVETQYF
TGTGCCAGCAGCTTAGTTGGGACAGTGGTTGAGACCCAGTACTTC
>TRBJ1-5|NA|TRBV3-1|NA
CASSQVAGSNQPQHF
TGTGCCAGCAGCCAAGTGGCAGGGAGCAATCAGCCCCAGCATTTT
>TRBJ2-7|TRBD1|TRBV11-3|medium-sized
CASSLGTGALYEQYF
TGTGCCAGCAGCTTAGGGACAGGGGCTCTCTACGAGCAGTACTTC
>TRBJ2-2|TRBD1|TRBV11-3|medium-sized
CASSTDRFTGELFF
TGTGCCAGCAGCACGGACAGGTTCACCGGGGAGCTGTTTTTT
>TRBJ2-7|TRBD2|TRBV5-4|few
CASSLLPGTSYEQYF
TGTGCCAGCAGTCTCCTACCCGGGACTAGCTACGAGCAGTACTTC
>TRBJ2-7|NA|TRBV20-1|few
CSARDSADYEQYF
TGCAGTGCTAGAGATTCGGCAGACTACGAGCAGTACTTC
>TRBJ2-2|NA|TRBV6-1|many
CASSEYPRGGELFF
TGTGCCAGCAGTGAATACCCAAGGGGCGGGGAGCTGTTTTTT
>TRBJ1-1|NA|TRBV10-2|many
CASSGPGHTEAFF
TGCGCCAGCAGTGGGCCAGGCCACACTGAAGCTTTCTTT
>TRBJ2-2|NA|TRBV6-4|many
CASSDSSGDTGELFF
TGTGCCAGCAGTGACTCTAGCGGCGACACCGGGGAGCTGTTTTTT
>TRBJ2-3|TRBD1|TRBV15|few
CATSREPGQGAGDTQYF
TGTGCCACCAGCAGAGAGCCGGGACAGGGGGCAGGAGATACGCAGTATTTT
>TRBJ2-3|NA|TRBV5-4|many
CASSLVIAASTDTQYF
TGTGCCAGCAGCTTGGTGATAGCGGCTAGCACAGATACGCAGTATTTT
>TRBJ1-6|TRBD1|TRBV14|NA
CASSKGQGISSPLHF
TGTGCCAGCAGCAAGGGACAGGGGATAAGTTCACCCCTCCACTTT
>TRBJ2-5|NA|TRBV11-2|NA
CASSVQRTGELYF
TGTGCCAGCAGCGTGCAGAGGACCGGGGAGCTGTACTTC
>TRBJ1-3|NA|TRBV3-1|NA
CASSPLDLGTPGNTIYF
TGTGCCAGCAGCCCATTAGATTTAGGGACACCTGGAAACACCATATATTTT
>TRBJ2-3|TRBD2|TRBV20-1|few
CSARDILAGVTTDTQYF
TGCAGTGCTAGAGATATTCTAGCGGGGGTTACCACAGATACGCAGTATTTT